These 25 T cell receptor beta chains came from one sample sequenced in a study of T-cell memory formation after mild COVID-19. TCRdb analysed the 5' RACE reads with MiXCR anew, one entry per CDR3 protein. This sample has 280,000 or so distinct CDR3 sequences; roughly 18% occur once, and the top ten carry 20% to 25%. Sequenced input: PBMCs or a T cell subset sorted from them (not recorded which). The receptors shown here come from a man younger than 30 who had mild COVID-19 (a few samples of this study predate the infection). Cell type and time point are not known.

This clonotype was picked up many times. The rearrangement links TRBV15 to TRBJ1-5; possible D gene TRBD1, 5 bases. Per the germline V gene, CDR1 is LNHNV and CDR2 is YYDKDF (reference sequence). The CDR3 has 14 amino acids. V gave up 0 bases and J gave up 5 bases, with 8 bases separating them. CDR3 bases: TGTGCCACCAGCAGAGATTTGGGGGATCAGCCCCAGCATTTT. Protein: CATSRDLGDQPQHF.

The V gene is TRBV7-2, the J gene TRBJ1-3; a weak D match, TRBD1 (5 bases). The CDR3 consists of 15 residues. The germline CDR1 and CDR2 sequences are SGHTA and FQGNSA. V shed 5 bases and J shed 0 bases, with 11 bases lying between them. The CDR3 region is CASSTTGTSGNTIYF. CDR3 DNA sequence: TGTGCCAGCAGCACTACAGGAACCTCTGGAAACACCATATATTTT.

In its sample, this clonotype was seen a few times. At one boundary the junction diverges from the germline segment, which might be a read error. This chain connects TRBV6-2 or TRBV6-3 to TRBJ2-3; D is unresolved. The length of the CDR3 is 13 residues. Germline assignment: CDR1 MNHEY and CDR2 SVGEGT. CDR3 sequence reads: CASTYSRTDTQYF. Written as DNA, the CDR3 is TGTGCCAGCACTTACTCACGCACAGATACGCAGTATTTT.

This clonotype was counted at least ten times. The rearrangement links TRBV11-2 to TRBJ2-3, with 8 positions matching TRBD1. Germline V gene data show CDR1 as SGHAT and CDR2 as FQNNGV. CDR3 size: 14 residues. The V and J ends lost 8 bases and 4 bases, in that order; junction bases with no gene match: 8. The CDR3: CASAWTGLADTQYF. The CDR3 nucleotides read TGTGCCAGCGCTTGGACAGGGCTTGCAGATACGCAGTATTTT.

V is TRBV14 and J is TRBJ1-2, with a tentative D call TRBD1 (5 bases). V lost 4 bases to trimming and J lost 8 bases, with 17 bases between them. Germline lookup yields CDR1 SGHDN and CDR2 FVKESK. CDR3 size: 14 residues. The CDR3 DNA follows: TGTGCCAGCAGCCGACAATCCGGGGGTTTCGGCTACACCTTC. This sequence encodes CASSRQSGGFGYTF. The full variable domain, with the rest looked up from reference TRBV14 and TRBJ1-2, is EAGVTQFPSHSVIEKGQTVTLRCDPISGHDNLYWYRRVMGKEIKFLLHFVKESKQDESGMPNNRFLAERTGGTYSTLKVQPAELEDSGVYFCASSRQSGGFGYTFGSGTRLTVV.

The chain joins TRBV24-1 to TRBJ2-2; 9 nucleotides align to TRBD2. After removal of 9 bases from V and 1 base from J, the junction contained 5 bases not matched to a gene. CDR1 is KGHDR, CDR2 SFDVKD, per germline. The CDR3 spans 15 residues. The CDR3 DNA reads TGTGCCACCGGGAGGACTAGCGAGAACACCGGGGAGCTGTTTTTT. Amino acid sequence: CATGRTSENTGELFF.

This clonotype came up many times. The rearrangement joins TRBV11-2 to TRBJ2-3; 8 bases agree with TRBD2. CDR1 is SGHAT and CDR2 is FQNNGV in the germline V gene. This CDR3 is 14 amino acids long. Losses at the gene ends were 8 bases for V and 6 bases for J; bases not matched to a gene: 10. The CDR3 is CASVRTGGRDTQYF. DNA for the CDR3: TGTGCCAGCGTACGAACGGGGGGGCGCGATACGCAGTATTTT.

This clonotype was seen repeatedly, ten times or more. The chain has TRBV6-5 and TRBJ1-1; no firm D call. In germline, CDR1 is MNHEY, CDR2 SVGAGI. V was shortened by 1 base and J by 3 bases, with 15 bases between the two germline ends. The CDR3 sequence is 16 residues long. CDR3 sequence reads: CASSYLVGSGYTEAFF. As DNA, the CDR3 is TGTGCCAGCAGTTACTTAGTAGGCTCAGGATACACTGAAGCTTTCTTT.

This clonotype was seen only a few times. This chain connects TRBV28 to TRBJ2-7; 9 nucleotides match TRBD1. V trimming: 4 bases; J trimming: 10 bases; junction bases outside the gene matches: 14. The CDR3 is made up of 15 amino acids. Germline V CDR1 and CDR2: MDHEN, SYDVKM. The CDR3 nucleotides are TGTGCCAGCAGTTCGGGGACAGGGTTGAGGGAGGGACAGTACGTC. Its protein is CASSSGTGLREGQYV.

V is TRBV5-1 and J is TRBJ2-3; 8 bases agree with TRBD1. This CDR3 spans 14 amino acids. With V trimmed by 4 bases and J by 5 bases, 6 bases remained unmatched. Germline CDR1 is SGHRS and CDR2 is YFSETQ. CDR3 in DNA: TGCGCCAGCAGCACTGGACAGGGTAAAGATACGCAGTATTTT. This translates into CASSTGQGKDTQYF.

The chain combines TRBV27 with TRBJ1-1; no clear D. V lost 4 bases, J lost 1 base, and 10 bases lay in between. The CDR3 has 14 residues. Germline-derived CDR1 and CDR2 are MNHEY and SMNVEV (reference sequence). The CDR3 DNA sequence: TGTGCCAGCAGTTCCCTTCCAGAGAACACTGAAGCTTTCTTT. As protein: CASSSLPENTEAFF.

The gene calls are TRBV6-2 or TRBV6-3 and TRBJ2-3; D is unresolved. This CDR3 region has 15 residues. Trimming took 4 bases from V and 2 from J, leaving 13 bases between them. The germline V gene encodes CDR1 MNHEY and CDR2 SVGEGT. CDR3 DNA: TGTGCCAGCAGTTGGAAGGCGATATCCACAGATACGCAGTATTTT. Its protein is CASSWKAISTDTQYF.

There are a few counts of this clonotype. The V call is TRBV5-1, the J call TRBJ2-7; 8 bases are a match to TRBD2. V shed 9 bases, J shed 0 bases, and the junction held 8 bases outside the gene matches. This CDR3 contains 14 residues. Germline values: CDR1 SGHRS, CDR2 YFSETQ. As DNA, the CDR3 is TGCGCCACCTTCGGGGGGGGGCGCTCCTACGAGCAGTACTTC. It translates to CATFGGGRSYEQYF.

V usage is TRBV24-1 and J usage is TRBJ2-5, with a possible D match to TRBD1 (6 bases). Between the trimmed V and J ends, which lost 2 bases and 5 bases, there was a span of 17 bases. CDR1 and CDR2 (germline): KGHDR, SFDVKD. The CDR3 runs to 16 residues. This CDR3 is CATSDWQGNFNETQYF. The CDR3 DNA is TGTGCCACCAGTGATTGGCAGGGGAACTTCAACGAGACCCAGTACTTC.

This clonotype was found a few times. J is TRBJ2-1 and V is TRBV12-3 or TRBV12-4, with D possibly TRBD1 on 6 matching bases. With 5 bases removed from V and 0 bases from J, the gap between germline ends came to 11 bases. This CDR3 has 15 amino acids. The CDR3 DNA sequence: TGTGCCAGCAGTCTGGACAGACCCTCCTACAATGAGCAGTTCTTC. Protein sequence: CASSLDRPSYNEQFF.

The chain joins TRBV10-2 to TRBJ2-2, with D possibly called TRBD1 or TRBD2 (5 bases each). The CDR3 has 16 residues. The germline V and J ends were trimmed by 5 bases and 1 base, with 14 bases remaining between them. Germline values: CDR1 WSHSY, CDR2 SAAADI. CDR3 loop: CASSSEGILNTGELFF. The CDR3, as DNA: TGCGCCAGCAGTTCCGAGGGGATTCTGAACACCGGGGAGCTGTTTTTT.

The chain employs TRBV7-9 and TRBJ2-5; D is undetermined. The CDR3 spans 13 residues. Trimming pared 4 bases from V and 4 bases from J, leaving 10 bases between. Per the germline V gene, CDR1 is SEHNR and CDR2 is FQNEAQ (reference sequence). The CDR3 DNA follows: TGTGCCAGCAGCTCTAGTGAATCAGAGACCCAGTACTTC. It specifies CASSSSESETQYF.

Only a few counts were recorded for this clonotype. This sequence joins TRBV20-1 and TRBJ1-1; D remains unclear. CDR3 length equals 14 residues. Germline V CDR1 and CDR2: DFQATT, SNEGSKA (reference sequence). Between the trimmed V and J ends, which lost 5 bases and 1 base, there was a span of 14 bases. CDR3 sequence: CSAWTAGRNTEAFF. DNA of the CDR3: TGCAGTGCTTGGACCGCTGGGAGGAACACTGAAGCTTTCTTT.

This clonotype was counted a few times. V gene TRBV25-1 combines with J gene TRBJ1-4; D is unresolved. Germline V gene lookup returns CDR1 MGHDK and CDR2 SYGVNS. This CDR3 is 13 amino acids long. V was cut by 7 bases and J by 5 bases, with 11 bases left in between. Here the CDR3 reads CASTRGVNEKLFF. The CDR3 DNA sequence: TGTGCCAGCACCCGCGGGGTGAATGAAAAACTGTTTTTT.

In this sample, this clonotype turned up a few times. The chain combines TRBV20-1 with TRBJ1-1, with unresolved D. Germline V gives CDR1 DFQATT, CDR2 SNEGSKA (reference sequence). This CDR3 region has 11 residues. The germline V and J ends were trimmed by 5 bases and 6 bases, with 10 bases remaining between them. This chain's CDR3 is CSAPSAAEAFF. The CDR3 nucleotides are TGCAGTGCTCCTTCCGCCGCTGAAGCTTTCTTT.

This clonotype occurred a few times. This chain uses TRBV7-3 with TRBJ2-3; TRBD2 aligns across 14 bases. The CDR3 length is 18 residues. The V and J ends lost 9 bases and 2 bases, in that order; junction bases with no gene match: 13. Germline V gives CDR1 SGHTA, CDR2 FQGTGA. The CDR3 DNA follows: TGTGCCAGTTGTAATGGACTAGCGGGGGGACTTTACACAGATACGCAGTATTTT. Translation: CASCNGLAGGLYTDTQYF. Using reference TRBV7-3 and TRBJ2-3 for the parts outside the CDR3, the full variable domain is GAGVSQTPSNKVTEKGKYVELRCDPISGHTALYWYRQSLGQGPEFLIYFQGTGAADDSGLPNDRFFAVRPEGSVSTLKIQRTERGDSAVYLCASCNGLAGGLYTDTQYFGPGTRLTVL.

This clonotype was counted only a few times. This rearrangement joins TRBV12-3 or TRBV12-4 to TRBJ1-1; 9 bases map to TRBD1. The CDR3 loop spans 14 amino acids. V dropped 6 bases and J dropped 1; count of bases not matched to a gene: 3. CDR3 bases: TGTGCCAGCAGCTCGACAGGGGGGAACACTGAAGCTTTCTTT. Amino acids: CASSSTGGNTEAFF.

In this sample, this clonotype turned up a few times. The gene calls are TRBV4-3 and TRBJ2-3, with 9 nucleotides matching TRBD2. V trimming: 0 bases; J trimming: 0 bases; junction bases outside the gene matches: 13. The germline CDR1 and CDR2 sequences are LGHNA and YSLEER. This CDR3 has 20 residues. The CDR3 protein is CASSQDGGGGAPGSTDTQYF. CDR3 DNA: TGCGCCAGCAGCCAAGATGGAGGCGGGGGGGCGCCTGGGAGCACAGATACGCAGTATTTT.

The chain couples TRBV5-5 to TRBJ2-7, with no clear D. Trimming shortened V by 0 bases and J by 3 bases, and 13 bases separated the two germline ends. In germline, CDR1 is SGHKS, CDR2 YYEKEE (reference sequence). The CDR3 extends over 15 amino acids. The DNA of the CDR3 is TGTGCCAGCAGCTTGGGTTGGACGGAAGACTACGAGCAGTACTTC. Protein: CASSLGWTEDYEQYF.

The chain employs TRBV4-3 and TRBJ2-1; TRBD1 matches at 8 bases. Germline values: CDR1 LGHNA, CDR2 YSLEER. Unmatched junction bases numbered 7, after V lost 0 bases and J lost 0 bases. CDR3 length equals 18 residues. In DNA, the CDR3 is TGCGCCAGCAGCCAAGATGGGTGGGACAGGTTCTCCTACAATGAGCAGTTCTTC. This translates into CASSQDGWDRFSYNEQFF.